By frequency in the sample, the clone carrying this T cell receptor beta chain is medium-sized. Its target is not known. This specimen belongs to a study of spatial heterogeneity in lung cancer. General study findings and limits: Tumors with more nonsynonymous mutations had more expanded intratumoral alpha and beta TCRs. As ubiquitous and regional nonsynonymous mutations varied, counts of ubiquitous and regional expanded TCRs tracked them, respectively. Estimated TCR-seq coverage of tumor T cells was only 6.5% to 7.5% for alpha chains. For beta chains, the corresponding estimate was about 12%.

TCR cDNA molecules were tagged individually, and each one carried a unique molecular identifier. From the 5' RACE reads, TCRdb called clonotypes with MiXCR, one entry per CDR3 protein. The table has approximately 2,000 distinct CDR3 sequences, about a tenth seen once; the top ten hold about 12%. As for time point: sample taken at primary tumor resection. Donation came from about 72 patients with untreated early-stage non-small cell lung cancer. V lost 6 bases to trimming and J lost 3 bases; unmatched junction nucleotides: 7. The CDR3 covers 14 residues. The receptor was derived from a female donor with early-stage non-small cell lung cancer. The genes are TRBV12-3 or TRBV12-4 and TRBJ1-1, with 7 nucleotides matching TRBD1. The starting material was lung tumor tissue, obtained at surgery. DNA of the CDR3: TGTGCCAGCAGCATGACAGGGTATGACACTGAAGCTTTCTTT. It is translated as CASSMTGYDTEAFF.